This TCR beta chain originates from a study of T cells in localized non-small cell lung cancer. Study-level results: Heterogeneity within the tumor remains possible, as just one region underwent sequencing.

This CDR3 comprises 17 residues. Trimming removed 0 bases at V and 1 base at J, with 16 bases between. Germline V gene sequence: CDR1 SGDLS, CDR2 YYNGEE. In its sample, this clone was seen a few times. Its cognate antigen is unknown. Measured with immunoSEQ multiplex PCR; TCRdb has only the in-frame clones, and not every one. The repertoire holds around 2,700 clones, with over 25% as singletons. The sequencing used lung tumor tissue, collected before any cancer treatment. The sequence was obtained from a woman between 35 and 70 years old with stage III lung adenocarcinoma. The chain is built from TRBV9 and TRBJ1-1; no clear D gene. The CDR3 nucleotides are TGTGCCAGCAGCGTAGAAGCAGGTCTGAGGCCGAACACTGAAGCTTTCTTT. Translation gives CASSVEAGLRPNTEAFF.